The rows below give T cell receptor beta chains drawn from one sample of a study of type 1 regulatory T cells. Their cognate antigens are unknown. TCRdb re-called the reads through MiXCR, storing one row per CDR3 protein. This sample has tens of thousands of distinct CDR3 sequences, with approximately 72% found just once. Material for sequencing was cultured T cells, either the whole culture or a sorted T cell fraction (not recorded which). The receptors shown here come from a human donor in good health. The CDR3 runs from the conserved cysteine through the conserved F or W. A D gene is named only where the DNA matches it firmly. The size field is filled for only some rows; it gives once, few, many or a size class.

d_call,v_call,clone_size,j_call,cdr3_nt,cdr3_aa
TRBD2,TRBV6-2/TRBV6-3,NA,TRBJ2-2,TGTGCCAGCAGTTACTCGGGGACTAGGTACCCCGGGGAGCTGTTTTTT,CASSYSGTRYPGELFF
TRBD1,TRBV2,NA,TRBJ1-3,TGTGCCAGCAGTGACCGGGACAGGGGTGGAAACACCATATATTTT,CASSDRDRGGNTIYF
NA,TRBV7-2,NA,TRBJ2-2,TGTGCCAGCAGCTTACAGGGGCCGGGCGCCGGGGAGCTGTTTTTT,CASSLQGPGAGELFF
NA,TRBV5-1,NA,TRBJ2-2,TGCGCCAGCAGCACCGGGACATCGAACACCGGGGAGCTGTTTTTT,CASSTGTSNTGELFF
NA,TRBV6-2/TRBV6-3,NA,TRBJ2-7,TGTGCCAGCAGACTCAGCAGGGTGTCGAACTACGAGCAGTACTTC,CASRLSRVSNYEQYF
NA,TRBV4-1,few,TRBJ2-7,TGCGCCAGCAGGCCCCTGGGAGGCGAGCAGTACTTC,CASRPLGGEQYF
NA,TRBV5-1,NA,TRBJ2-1,TGCGCCAGCAGCTCGCTAAGTAGGGAACGCGGTGAGCAGTTCTTC,CASSSLSRERGEQFF
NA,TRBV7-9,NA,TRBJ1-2,TGTGCCAGCAGCTCTGTGTCCCTGTATGGCTACACCTTC,CASSSVSLYGYTF
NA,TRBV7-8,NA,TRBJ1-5,TGTGCCAGCAGTCATAGCAATCAGCCCCAGCATTTT,CASSHSNQPQHF
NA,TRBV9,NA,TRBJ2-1,TGTGCCAGCAGCGGTATACCAGGGTATGCTGAGCAGTTCTTC,CASSGIPGYAEQFF
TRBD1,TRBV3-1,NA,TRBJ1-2,TGTGCCAGCAGCCAAGAAGGGCTCCGGGACAGGGGCTTGGGCGGCTACACCTTC,CASSQEGLRDRGLGGYTF
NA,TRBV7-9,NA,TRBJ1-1,TGTGCCAGCAGCTTATTGGCTGGGATTGCCACTGAAGCTTTCTTT,CASSLLAGIATEAFF
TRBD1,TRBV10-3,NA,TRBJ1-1,TGTGCCATCAGTGAGTCCCGGGGACAGGGTGTTGAAGCTTTCTTT,CAISESRGQGVEAFF
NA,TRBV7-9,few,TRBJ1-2,TGTGCCAGCGGTAACTCGGCGGAAGGCGGCTACACCTTC,CASGNSAEGGYTF
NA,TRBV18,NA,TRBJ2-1,TGTGCCAGCTCACCACCGGGGCTAGTGCTCTACAATGAGCAGTTCTTC,CASSPPGLVLYNEQFF
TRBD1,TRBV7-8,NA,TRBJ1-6,TGTGCCAGCAGCTTTGGACAGGGTGAGGATTCATCCCTCCACTTT,CASSFGQGEDSSLHF
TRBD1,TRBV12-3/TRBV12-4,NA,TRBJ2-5,TGTGCCACCGGGACAGCCCCTCAAGAGACCCAGTACTTC,CATGTAPQETQYF